This T cell receptor beta chain originates from a study of cytomegalovirus exposure and HLA in healthy donors. Study-wide context: According to later analysis, the same platform produced the roughly 110 validation and around 730 first-cohort repertoires. Study outcomes and limitations: It was reported that the classifier diagnosed cytomegalovirus status with high specificity and sensitivity in both the original and validation cohorts. The dataset shows that most TCR sequences were rare, while some public TCRs occurred in many donors.

The germline V gene has CDR1 SEHNR and CDR2 FQNEAQ (reference sequence). Trimming pared 1 base from V and 2 bases from J, leaving 8 bases between. This CDR3 comprises 15 residues. Here immunoSEQ multiplex PCR was the method, and the copy in TCRdb shows in-frame clones only, minus some. The table has roughly 70,000 clones, around 94% seen once. For this clone: Its specificity is unknown.

The donors were members of the approximately 120-subject validation cohort (separate from the approximately 670-subject first cohort). This clonotype was obtained from a young man in good health and CMV-seropositive. The sequencing input was PBMCs. The J gene is TRBJ2-2, the V gene TRBV7-9, with D hard to call. CDR3 sequence reads: CASSLDFSNTGELFF. The CDR3 DNA is TGTGCCAGCAGCTTAGACTTCTCAAACACCGGGGAGCTGTTTTTT.